This TCR beta chain was recorded in a study of T-cell memory formation after mild COVID-19. Findings and limits, study-wide: Second-wave clones with a day 37 peak had unconfirmed SARS-CoV-2 specificity.

This clonotype has just a few counts. Its specificity is unknown. V shed 3 bases and J shed 4 bases, with 16 bases lying between them. This CDR3 region has 15 residues. Germline assignment: CDR1 SGHRS and CDR2 YFSETQ. TCRdb re-analysed the 5' RACE reads in MiXCR, keeping a single row per CDR3 protein. The table lists about 440,000 distinct CDR3 sequences, roughly 20% of them singletons. Sequenced: PBMCs or a T cell subset sorted from them (not recorded which). This sequence was found in an adult woman who had mild COVID-19 (a few samples of this study predate the infection). Cell type and time point are not known. The chain links TRBV5-1 to TRBJ1-2; D perhaps matches TRBD1 (5 bases). Written as DNA, the CDR3 is TGCGCCAGCAGCTGGGGACGGGGGAGTGCCTATGGCTACACCTTC. Translating it yields CASSWGRGSAYGYTF.